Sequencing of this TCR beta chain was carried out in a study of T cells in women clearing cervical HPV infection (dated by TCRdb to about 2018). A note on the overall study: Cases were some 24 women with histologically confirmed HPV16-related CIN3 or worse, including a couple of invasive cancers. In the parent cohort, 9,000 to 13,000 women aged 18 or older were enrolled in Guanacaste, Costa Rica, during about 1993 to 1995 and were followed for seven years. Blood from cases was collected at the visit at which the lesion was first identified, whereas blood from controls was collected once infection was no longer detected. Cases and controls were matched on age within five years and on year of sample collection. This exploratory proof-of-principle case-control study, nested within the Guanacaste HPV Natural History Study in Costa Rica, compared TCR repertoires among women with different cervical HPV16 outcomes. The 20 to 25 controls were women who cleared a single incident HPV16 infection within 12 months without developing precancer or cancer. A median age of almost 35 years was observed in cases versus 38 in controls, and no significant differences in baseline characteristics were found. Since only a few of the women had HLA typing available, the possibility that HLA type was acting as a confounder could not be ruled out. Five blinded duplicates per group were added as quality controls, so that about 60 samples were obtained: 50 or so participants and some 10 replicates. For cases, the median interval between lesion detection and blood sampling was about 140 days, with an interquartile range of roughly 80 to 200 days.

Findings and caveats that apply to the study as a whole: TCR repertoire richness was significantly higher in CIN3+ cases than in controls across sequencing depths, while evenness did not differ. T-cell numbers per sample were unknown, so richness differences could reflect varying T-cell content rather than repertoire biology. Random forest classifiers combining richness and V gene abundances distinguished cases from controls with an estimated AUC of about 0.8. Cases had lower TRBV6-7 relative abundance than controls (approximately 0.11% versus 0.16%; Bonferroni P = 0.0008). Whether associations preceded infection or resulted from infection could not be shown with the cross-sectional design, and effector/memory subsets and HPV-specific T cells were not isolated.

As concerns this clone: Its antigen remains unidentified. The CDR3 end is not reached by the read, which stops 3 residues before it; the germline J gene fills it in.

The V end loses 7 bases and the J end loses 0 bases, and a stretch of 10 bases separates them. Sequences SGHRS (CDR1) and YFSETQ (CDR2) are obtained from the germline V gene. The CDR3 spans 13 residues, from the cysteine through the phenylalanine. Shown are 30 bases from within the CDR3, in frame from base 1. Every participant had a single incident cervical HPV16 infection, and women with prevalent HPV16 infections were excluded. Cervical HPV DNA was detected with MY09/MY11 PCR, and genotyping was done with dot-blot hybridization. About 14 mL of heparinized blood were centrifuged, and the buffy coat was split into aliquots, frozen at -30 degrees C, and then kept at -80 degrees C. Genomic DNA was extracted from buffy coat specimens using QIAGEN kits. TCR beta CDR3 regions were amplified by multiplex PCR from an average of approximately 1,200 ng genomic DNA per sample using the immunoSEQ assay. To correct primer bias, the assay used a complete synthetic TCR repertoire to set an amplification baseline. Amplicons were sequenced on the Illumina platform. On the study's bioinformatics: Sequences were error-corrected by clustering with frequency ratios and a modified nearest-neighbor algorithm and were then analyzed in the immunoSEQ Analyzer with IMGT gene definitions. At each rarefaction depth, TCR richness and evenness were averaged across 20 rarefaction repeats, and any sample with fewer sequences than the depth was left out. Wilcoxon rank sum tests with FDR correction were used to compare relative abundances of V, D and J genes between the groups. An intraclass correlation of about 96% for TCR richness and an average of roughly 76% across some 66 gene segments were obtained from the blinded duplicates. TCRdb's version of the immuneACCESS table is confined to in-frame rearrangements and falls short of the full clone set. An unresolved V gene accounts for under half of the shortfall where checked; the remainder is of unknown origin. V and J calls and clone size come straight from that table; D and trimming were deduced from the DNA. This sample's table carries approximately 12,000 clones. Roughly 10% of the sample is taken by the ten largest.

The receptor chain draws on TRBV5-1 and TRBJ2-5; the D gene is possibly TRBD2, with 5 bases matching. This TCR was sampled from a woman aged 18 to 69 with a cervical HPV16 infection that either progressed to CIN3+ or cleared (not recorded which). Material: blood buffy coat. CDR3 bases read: TGCGCCAGCGGCCCGGGGAACCAAGAGACC. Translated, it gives CASGPGNQET. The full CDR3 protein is CASGPGNQETQYF.